This T cell receptor (beta chain) was documented in a study of tumor-infiltrating lymphocytes in primary liver carcinoma (dated by TCRdb to the late 2010s). In the study overall: Between late 2015 and early 2016, five patients in China with histopathologically diagnosed primary liver carcinoma had surgical resection. Technical replicate repertoires showed high reproducibility, with mean shared-clone rates about 0.88 and correlation coefficients above 0.98. Of the five patients (three men and two women, aged 30 to 69 years), four had hepatocellular carcinoma and one had combined HCC and intrahepatic cholangiocarcinoma. A total of roughly 35 specimens from 5 patients, comprising around 25 tumor regions, 5 adjacent noncancerous liver tissues and 5 peripheral blood samples, were covered by TCRbeta repertoire sequencing. The study combined TCRbeta repertoire sequencing, expression microarrays and whole-exome sequencing across five regions of each liver tumor, with adjacent normal tissue and blood. Each sample produced roughly 3.5 to 8 million productive TCRbeta reads, and read depth showed no significant difference between tissue types. The tumors of the five patients were staged as T1-T3 N0M0, with maximum diameters ranging from roughly 4.2 to 10 cm.

A constant-region primer and ProtoScript II reverse transcriptase were used to reverse-transcribe TCRbeta-specific cDNA from roughly 480 ng total RNA. Construction of the TCRbeta libraries relied on three nested rounds of multiplex PCR, following a slightly modified ARM-PCR procedure. Each of the first two PCR rounds ran for approximately 10 cycles and used multiplex TRBV1-TRBV30 forward primers together with a Cbeta reverse primer. Sample barcodes and Illumina adapters were added in a final 25-cycle PCR using Deep VentR polymerase. Before sequencing, amplicons between 200 and 500 bp were purified from gel using a QIAquick gel extraction kit. An Illumina HiSeq 2500 was used to sequence the TCRbeta amplicons with 250-bp paired-end reads. For the original study's pipeline: Quality trimming of reads was performed with Trimmomatic v0.33, and paired reads were merged with FLASH v1.2.11 so that full CDR3 sequences could be recovered. MiGEC v1.2.1b assigned V, D and J germline segments to the rearranged TCRbeta sequences. VDJtools v1.0.0 computed clonotype statistics and Shannon-Wiener diversity indices. To reduce sampling bias, subsequent analyses other than the diversity analysis used only the 250 most abundant clonotypes in each sample. TCRdb trimmed public reads at Q25 via fastp, called clones via MiXCR and kept in-frame beta chains. Every CDR3 protein is listed once, alongside the most common genes and DNA of its rows. The V and J calls come from TCRdb's annotation, not from the publication. Across this sample there are about 310,000 distinct CDR3 sequences, with more than 55% seen only once. The ten largest clones capture approximately 15% of the sample.

According to the germline V gene, CDR1 reads MNHEY and CDR2 reads SVGAGI. The CDR3 runs 15 amino acids, cysteine and phenylalanine included. Here the CDR3 DNA is all that survives: 45 bases in frame from base 1. Points on this clonotype: What this receptor recognizes is not known. One end of the junction is discordant with germline, which a read error may explain.

TRIzol reagent was used to extract blood RNA from unsorted whole blood, while the DNeasy Blood & Tissue kit provided the germline DNA. Patients had chronic HBV infection and were treatment-naive at sampling. Before surgery, approximately 3.8 milliliters of peripheral blood were collected into K2EDTA tubes. The research as a whole found: Bulk unsorted samples precluded comparing CD4+ and CD8+ T cell repertoires. Only the TCR beta chain was sequenced, which likely underestimates true repertoire diversity because unpaired alpha chains were not captured. The top 250 clones accounted for a significantly greater share of the repertoire in tumors than in blood (p = 0.039). Consistent with antigen-driven expansion, pairs of tumor regions showed higher repertoire overlap (mean roughly 36%) than either tumor-adjacent pairs (about 17%) or tumor-blood pairs (around 15%). Only 4 to 6 patients were included in the study, and the authors note that the findings should be validated in a larger study.

Recombination joined TRBV6-5 with TRBJ2-1, and TRBD2 aligns with 11 junction nucleotides. The sequencing input was peripheral blood. The receptor comes from a woman in her 30s with primary liver carcinoma and hepatitis B virus infection. The DNA sequence reads TGTGCCAGCAGGGGGGGACTAGCGGAATACAGTGAGCAGTTCTTC. Its translation is CASRGGLAEYSEQFF.